The 31 T cell receptor beta chains below come from one sample, sequenced in a study of tumor and adjacent non-tumor tissue in lung cancer. The template was RNA from unsorted bulk tissue. More than 3 cm separated this lung sample from the edge of the tumor. TCRbeta libraries were built with three rounds of nested PCR, modified from ARM-PCR. TCRdb used MiXCR to reprocess the multiplex PCR reads, holding one entry per CDR3 protein. The table shows 40,000 to 45,000 distinct CDR3 sequences, with 60% to 65% occurring only once. Sequenced sample: distant non-tumor lung tissue. The receptors derive from a woman aged 40 to 50 with non-small cell lung cancer.

This clonotype occurred a few times. A much larger clone is a single base away; this may be a read error. J is TRBJ2-7 and V is TRBV6-6; D gene unclear. CDR1 and CDR2 (germline): MNHNY, SVGAGI (reference sequence). The CDR3 totals 13 residues. The CDR3 nucleotides read TGTGTCAGCAGTTACGTACAGTTCTACGAGCAGTACTTC. Protein: CVSSYVQFYEQYF.

Many counts were recorded for this clonotype. CDR3 coding DNA: TGTGCCAGCTTGATATCTAGCACAGATACGCAGTATTTT. This encodes CASLISSTDTQYF. The V and J genes are TRBV6-6 and TRBJ2-3; D unclear. Looked up from germline, CDR1 is MNHNY and CDR2 is SVGAGI (reference sequence). The length of the CDR3 is 13 residues. V was cut by 8 bases and J by 0 bases, with 9 bases left in between.

This chain links TRBV28 with TRBJ2-1, with TRBD2 matching 8 bases. The CDR3 length is 19 residues. Germline CDR1 and CDR2: MDHEN and SYDVKM. J lost 1 base, V lost 6 bases, and 17 bases had no gene match. The CDR3, as DNA: TGTGCCAGCAGCTCTGGAGGTAGCGGGACCCCCGGGTCCTACAATGAGCAGTTCTTC. Translation gives CASSSGGSGTPGSYNEQFF.

This clonotype has ten or more counts. The J gene is TRBJ2-7, the V gene TRBV13, with D unclear. Germline CDR1 is PRHDT and CDR2 is FYEKMQ (reference sequence). The CDR3 extends over 14 amino acids. The germline V and J ends were trimmed by 0 bases and 5 bases, with 11 bases remaining between them. As DNA, the CDR3 is TGTGCCAGCAGCTTAGGCCTTAGGTTTGACGAGCAGTACTTC. This codes for CASSLGLRFDEQYF.

The chain has TRBV2 and TRBJ2-5; D perhaps matches TRBD1 (9 bases). This CDR3 contains 14 residues. V lost 9 bases and J lost 5, with 19 bases in between. The germline gives CDR1 SNHLY, CDR2 FYNNEI. The CDR3 sequence: CASTERGTGETQYF. The CDR3 DNA follows: TGTGCCAGTACCGAGCGGGGGACAGGGGAGACCCAGTACTTC.

This clonotype appeared a single time. One end of the junction fails to match germline, which may point to a read error. V and J are TRBV20-1 and TRBJ1-4; tentative D call: TRBD1 (6 bases). The V gene's germline CDR1 is DFQATT and CDR2 SNEGSKA (reference sequence). The CDR3 covers 14 residues. The DNA for the CDR3 is TGCAGTACTAGAGTCAGGGGCGGTGGTGAAAAACTGTTTTTT. This gives the protein CSTRVRGGGEKLFF.

In regard to this clonotype: At one end the junction does not follow the germline gene, possibly because of a read error. This chain uses TRBV11-2 with TRBJ2-3; D may correspond to TRBD1 or TRBD2 (5 bases each). CDR3 length: 13 amino acids. Per the germline V gene, CDR1 is SGHAT and CDR2 is FQNNGV. The CDR3 sequence is CASSSQGAYTQYF. In nucleotides, the CDR3 is TGTGCCAGCAGCTCTCAGGGAGCATATACGCAATATTTT.

Note on this clonotype: An end of the junction does not agree with germline; a read error may underlie this. The V gene is TRBV11-3, the J gene TRBJ2-6; D perhaps matches TRBD1 (5 bases). Germline lookup yields CDR1 SGHNT and CDR2 YENEEA. The CDR3 consists of 14 residues. In DNA, the CDR3 is TGTGCCAGCAGCTCTGGGGATGGGGCCAACCGCCTGACCTTC. Its translation: CASSSGDGANRLTF.

In the case of this clonotype: A much larger clone differs from this one at a single base, so this may be a read error. The chain combines TRBV7-9 with TRBJ1-5; D call uncertain. V lost 3 bases to trimming and J lost 0 bases, with 6 bases between them. Germline V gene data show CDR1 as SEHNR and CDR2 as FQNEAQ (reference sequence). The CDR3 has 14 residues. The CDR3: CASSFAASNQPQHF. DNA of the CDR3: TGTGCCAGCAGCTTCGCTGCTAGCAATCAGCCCCAGCATTTT.

In this sample, this clonotype turned up a few times. At one of its ends the junction is not consistent with the germline gene, which may arise from a read error. The chain has TRBV10-2 and TRBJ2-1; 8 bases agree with TRBD2. CDR1 is WSHSY and CDR2 is SAAADI in the germline V gene. The CDR3 consists of 16 residues. The CDR3 loop reads CASSESSGSSYNAQFF. The DNA of the CDR3 is TGCGCCAGCAGTGAGTCCAGCGGGAGCTCCTACAATGCGCAGTTCTTC.

This clonotype is a singleton in its sample. This sequence joins TRBV6-5 and TRBJ2-1; 8 bases fit TRBD2. CDR1 is MNHEY, CDR2 SVGAGI, per germline. The V gene end was trimmed by 9 bases and the J gene end by 8 bases; junction bases not matched to a gene: 15. The CDR3 is made up of 15 amino acids. The CDR3: CASTSTGGTVDEQFF. The CDR3 DNA sequence: TGTGCCAGTACCTCCACGGGGGGGACGGTGGATGAGCAGTTCTTC.

Comments on this clonotype: A single base separates this from a much larger clone, so it may be a read error. CDR3 sequence reads: CVSSLDAGQGRETQYF. The CDR3 nucleotides are TGCGTCAGCAGCTTGGACGCGGGACAGGGAAGGGAGACCCAGTACTTC. This chain links TRBV5-1 with TRBJ2-5; TRBD1 matches 9 bases. This CDR3 region has 16 residues. Germline values: CDR1 SGHRS, CDR2 YFSETQ.

With respect to this clonotype: The germline gene is not matched at one end of the junction; a read error may be the cause. The J gene is TRBJ2-5, the V gene TRBV11-2; 9 nucleotides match TRBD1. Germline V gene sequence: CDR1 SGHAT, CDR2 FQNNGV. The CDR3 has 18 amino acids. CDR3 nucleotide sequence: TGTGCCAGCAGCATGCCCTCGGGACAGGGTAAGCGTGGGGAGACCCATTACTTC. Its protein is CASSMPSGQGKRGETHYF.

The gene calls are TRBV6-6 and TRBJ2-1; 7 bases match TRBD2. The CDR3 contains 15 residues. J was trimmed by 4 bases and V by 6 bases; bases with no gene match: 9. Germline V CDR1 and CDR2: MNHNY, SVGAGI (reference sequence). The CDR3 loop reads CASSSGASGYNEQFF. CDR3 coding DNA: TGTGCCAGCAGCAGCGGGGCTAGCGGTTACAATGAGCAGTTCTTC.

A remark on this clonotype: At one end the junction does not follow the germline gene, possibly because of a read error. The V and J genes are TRBV6-1 and TRBJ2-2; the D gene is possibly TRBD1 (6 bases). Germline CDR1 is MNHNS and CDR2 is SASEGT. This CDR3 contains 16 residues. In DNA form, the CDR3 reads TGTGTCAGCAGTGAGAACCCGTACAGGGTACCCGGGGAGCTGTTTTTT. The encoded protein is CVSSENPYRVPGELFF.

The CDR3 sequence: CSARPSMDYNEQFF. The CDR3 nucleotides are TGCAGTGCTAGACCCTCAATGGACTACAATGAGCAGTTCTTC. The chain combines TRBV20-1 with TRBJ2-1; D is undetermined. The CDR3 length is 14 residues. Trimming left V 2 bases short and J 3 bases short, with 11 bases between. Germline-derived CDR1 and CDR2 are DFQATT and SNEGSKA (reference sequence).

As concerns this clonotype: Since a much larger clone is just one base distant, this may be a read error. CDR3 sequence reads: CASSLDLARGWFEQYF. The CDR3 region has the DNA TGTGCCAGCAGCTTAGACCTGGCCCGGGGTTGGTTCGAGCAGTACTTC. The chain couples TRBV13 to TRBJ2-7; a possible D gene is TRBD2 (5 bases). This CDR3 has 16 amino acids. Per germline, CDR1 PRHDT and CDR2 FYEKMQ (reference sequence). V lost 1 base and J 6 bases, leaving 19 bases between the germline ends.

This sequence joins TRBV2 and TRBJ2-7, with D perhaps matching TRBD1 (6 bases). The V end lost 3 bases, the J end lost 12 bases, and 15 bases lay between the germline ends. Germline CDR1 and CDR2: SNHLY and FYNNEI. The CDR3 length is 12 residues. The CDR3 DNA reads TGTGCCAGCAGTGACGGCAGGGGCATTCTGTACTTC. Translating gives CASSDGRGILYF.

On this clonotype: The CDR3 does not end in the conserved phenylalanine or tryptophan, so this is likely a read error. The chain has TRBV6-5 and TRBJ1-1; D remains ambiguous. The V end was cut by 6 bases, the J end by 8 bases, with 16 bases between. Per the germline V gene, CDR1 is MNHEY and CDR2 is SVGAGI. There are 13 residues in the CDR3. CDR3 nucleotide sequence: TGTGCCAGCAGCAATGGACCAGCTCGAGAAGCTTTCTGT. This encodes CASSNGPAREAFC.

As concerns this clonotype: The junction does not match germline at one end; this may be a read error. The chain joins TRBV5-1 to TRBJ2-4, with D hard to call. Germline V gives CDR1 SGHRS, CDR2 YFSETQ. The CDR3 has 14 residues. The chain's CDR3 is CASSETIAQNIQYF. The CDR3 DNA reads as TGCGCCAGCAGCGAAACTATAGCCCAAAACATTCAGTACTTC.

Details on this clonotype: Compared with germline, one end of the junction differs, possibly owing to a read error. The chain employs TRBV4-2 and TRBJ2-1, with TRBD2 identical over 9 bases. This CDR3 is 16 amino acids long. Germline V gene data show CDR1 as LGHNA and CDR2 as YNFKEQ. The CDR3: CASNQDSGSSYYEQFF. The CDR3 nucleotides are TGTGCCAGCAACCAAGATAGCGGGAGCTCCTACTATGAGCAGTTCTTT.

The chain carries TRBV9 and TRBJ2-7; a possible D gene is TRBD1 (6 bases). The length of the CDR3 is 18 residues. Germline V CDR1 and CDR2: SGDLS, YYNGEE. The V and J ends lost 5 bases and 1 base respectively, with 25 bases between them. Here the CDR3 DNA reads TGTGCCAGCAGTCGGGGAAAGGGCGCGCTCAGGGGATCCTACGAGCAGTACTTC. Its translation is CASSRGKGALRGSYEQYF.

Note on this clonotype: Given a much more abundant clone one base away, this may be a read error. Written as DNA, the CDR3 is TGTGCCAGCACTTTAGGTGGGGGAAAAACGGGTCAGTACTTC. This sequence encodes CASTLGGGKTGQYF. J is TRBJ2-4 and V is TRBV28; D tentatively fits TRBD1 or TRBD2 (5 bases each). CDR3 length equals 14 residues. The germline V gene encodes CDR1 MDHEN and CDR2 SYDVKM.

The chain recombines TRBV14 with TRBJ2-1; 7 nucleotides agree with TRBD2. The germline V gene encodes CDR1 SGHDN and CDR2 FVKESK. The CDR3 contains 19 residues. Germline trimming cut 4 bases from V and 0 bases from J; bases unmatched to any gene: 15. CDR3 sequence reads: CASSLDYLQRGISYNEQFF. Here the CDR3 DNA reads TGTGCCAGCAGCCTAGACTACTTACAGCGGGGAATCTCCTACAATGAGCAGTTCTTC.

The chain recombines TRBV11-2 with TRBJ2-1; maybe TRBD2 (7 bases). The CDR3 is 18 residues long. V gave up 1 base and J gave up 11 bases, with 27 bases separating them. Germline V gene lookup returns CDR1 SGHAT and CDR2 FQNNGV. DNA of the CDR3: TGTGCCAGCAGCTTAGCCCTCTGGTTGGGGGGGGGCCCGAATAAGCAGTTCTTC. Translated: CASSLALWLGGGPNKQFF. The entire variable domain, with the rest obtained from reference TRBV11-2 and TRBJ2-1, is as follows: EAGVAQSPRYKIIEKRQSVAFWCNPISGHATLYWYQQILGQGPKLLIQFQNNGVVDDSQLPKDRFSAERLKGVDSTLKIQPAKLEDSAVYLCASSLALWLGGGPNKQFFGPGTRLTVL.

This clonotype was observed at least ten times. The gene calls are TRBV7-9 and TRBJ1-1; D is perhaps TRBD1 (5 bases). The ends were cut back, 3 bases at V and 0 bases at J, with 8 bases in the middle. Germline V gene sequence: CDR1 SEHNR, CDR2 FQNEAQ (reference sequence). CDR3 length: 14 residues. The CDR3 loop is CASSLGVVNTEAFF. The CDR3 DNA follows: TGTGCCAGCAGCTTGGGGGTGGTGAACACTGAAGCTTTCTTT.

Worth noting for this clonotype: Being one base from a much bigger clone, this may be a read error. The chain carries TRBV28 and TRBJ2-7, with 8 bases fitting TRBD2. Looked up from germline, CDR1 is MDHEN and CDR2 is SYDVKM. The CDR3 spans 16 residues. CDR3: CASSLRGGWQTYVQYF. In DNA form, the CDR3 reads TGTGCCAGCAGTTTACGGGGGGGCTGGCAAACCTACGTGCAGTACTTC.

Comment on this clonotype: The junction shows a germline mismatch at one end, possibly a read error. V and J are TRBV12-3 or TRBV12-4 and TRBJ1-2, with D unresolved. The CDR3 consists of 13 residues. This chain's CDR3 is CASSIFLGGGYIF. The DNA of the CDR3 is TGTGCTAGCTCAATTTTCCTGGGCGGTGGCTACATCTTC.

Note on this clonotype: One end of the junction is discordant with germline, which a read error may explain. This chain's CDR3 is CASSLRTRGPEYTDAFF. CDR3 nucleotide sequence: TGTGCCAGCAGCCTTCGGACAAGGGGCCCCGAATACACTGATGCTTTCTTT. The rearrangement links TRBV7-8 to TRBJ1-1, with a tentative D call TRBD1 (5 bases). There are 17 residues in the CDR3. Germline V gene sequence: CDR1 SGHVS, CDR2 FQNEAQ.

This clonotype was detected once. CDR3 sequence reads: CAGRERGGSRNEQFF. DNA for the CDR3: TGTGCTGGCAGGGAACGGGGTGGTTCTCGCAATGAGCAGTTCTTC. V is TRBV11-3 and J is TRBJ2-1; D may correspond to TRBD1 or TRBD2 (5 bases each). CDR3 size: 15 residues. CDR1 and CDR2 from the germline V gene are SGHNT and YENEEA. The full variable domain, rest sourced from reference TRBV11-3 and TRBJ2-1, is EAGVVQSPRYKIIEKKQPVAFWCNPISGHNTLYWYLQNLGQGPELLIRYENEEAVDDSQLPKDRFSAERLKGVDSTLKIQPAELGDSAVYLCAGRERGGSRNEQFFGPGTRLTVL.

With respect to this clonotype: Since a much larger clone is just one base distant, this may be a read error. The rearrangement joins TRBV5-1 to TRBJ1-5; tentative D call: TRBD1 (5 bases). This CDR3 is built from 14 residues. Trimming pared 1 base from V and 11 bases from J, leaving 16 bases between. From germline, CDR1 is SGHRS and CDR2 YFSETQ. CDR3 DNA: TGCGCCAGCAGCTTGACGGCAGGGATGCAGTCCCAGCATTTT. Its protein is CASSLTAGMQSQHF.